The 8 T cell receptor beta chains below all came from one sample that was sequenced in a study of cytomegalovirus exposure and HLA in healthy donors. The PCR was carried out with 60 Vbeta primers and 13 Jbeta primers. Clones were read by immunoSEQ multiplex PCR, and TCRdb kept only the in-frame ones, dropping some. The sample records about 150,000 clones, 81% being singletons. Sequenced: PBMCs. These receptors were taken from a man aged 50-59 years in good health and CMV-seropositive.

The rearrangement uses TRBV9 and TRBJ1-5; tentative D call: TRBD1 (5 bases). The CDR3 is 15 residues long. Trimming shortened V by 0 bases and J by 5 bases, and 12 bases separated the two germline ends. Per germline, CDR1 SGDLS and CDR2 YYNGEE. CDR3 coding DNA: TGTGCCAGCAGCGTAGGGGCAGGGAATTATCAGCCCCAGCATTTT. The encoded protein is CASSVGAGNYQPQHF.

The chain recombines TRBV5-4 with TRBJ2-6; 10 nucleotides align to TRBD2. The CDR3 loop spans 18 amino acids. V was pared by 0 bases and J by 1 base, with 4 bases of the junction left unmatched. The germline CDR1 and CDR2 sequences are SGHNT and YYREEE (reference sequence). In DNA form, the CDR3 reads TGTGCCAGCAGCTTGGCCACGGGACTAGCGTCTGGGGCCAACGTCCTGACTTTC. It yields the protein CASSLATGLASGANVLTF. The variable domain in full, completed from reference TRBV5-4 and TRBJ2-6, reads ETGVTQSPTHLIKTRGQQVTLRCSSQSGHNTVSWYQQALGQGPQFIFQYYREEENGRGNFPPRFSGLQFPNYSSELNVNALELDDSALYLCASSLATGLASGANVLTFGAGSRLTVL.

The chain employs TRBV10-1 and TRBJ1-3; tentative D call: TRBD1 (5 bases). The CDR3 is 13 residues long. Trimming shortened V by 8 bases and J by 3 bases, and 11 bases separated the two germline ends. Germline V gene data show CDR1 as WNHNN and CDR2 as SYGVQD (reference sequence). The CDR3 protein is CASQGLRGNTIYF. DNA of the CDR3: TGCGCCAGCCAGGGACTTCGTGGAAACACCATATATTTT.

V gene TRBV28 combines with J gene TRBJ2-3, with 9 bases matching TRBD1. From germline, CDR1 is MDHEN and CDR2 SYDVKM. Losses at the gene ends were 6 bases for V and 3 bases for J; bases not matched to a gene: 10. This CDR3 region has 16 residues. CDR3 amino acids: CASRPPGQGATDTQYF. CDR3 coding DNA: TGTGCCAGCAGACCCCCGGGACAGGGCGCGACAGATACGCAGTATTTT.

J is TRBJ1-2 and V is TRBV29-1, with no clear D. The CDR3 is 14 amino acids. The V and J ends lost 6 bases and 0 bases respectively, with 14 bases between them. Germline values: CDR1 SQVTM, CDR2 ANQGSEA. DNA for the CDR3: TGCAGCGTCCACGGGTCCCTGACTAACTATGGCTACACCTTC. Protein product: CSVHGSLTNYGYTF.

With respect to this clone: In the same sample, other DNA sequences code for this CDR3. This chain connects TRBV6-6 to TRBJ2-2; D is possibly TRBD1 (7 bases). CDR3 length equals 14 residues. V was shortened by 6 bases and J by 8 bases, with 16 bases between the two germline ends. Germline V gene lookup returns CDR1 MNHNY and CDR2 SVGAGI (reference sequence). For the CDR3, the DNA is TGTGCCAGCAGACCGACACAGGGGACTGGGGAGCTGTTTTTT. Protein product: CASRPTQGTGELFF.

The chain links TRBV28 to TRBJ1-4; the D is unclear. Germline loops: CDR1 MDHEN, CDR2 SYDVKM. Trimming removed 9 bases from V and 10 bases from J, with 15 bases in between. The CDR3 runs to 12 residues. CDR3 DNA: TGTGCCAGTACTATAGCGGGGAGAAAACTGTTTTTT. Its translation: CASTIAGRKLFF.

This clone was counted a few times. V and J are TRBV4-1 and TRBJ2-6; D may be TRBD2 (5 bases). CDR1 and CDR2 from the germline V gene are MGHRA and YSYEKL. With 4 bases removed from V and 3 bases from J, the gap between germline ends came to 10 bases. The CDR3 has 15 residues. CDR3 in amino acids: CASSPRGNGANVLTF. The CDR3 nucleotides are TGCGCCAGCAGCCCTCGGGGAAATGGGGCCAACGTCCTGACTTTC.